This TCR beta chain was identified during a study of blood T cells in healthy people across ages. Study outcomes and limitations: Observed TCR beta diversity showed a strong correlation with the percentage of naive T cells as measured by flow cytometry.

Details on this clonotype: Its cognate antigen is unknown.

CDR3 length: 15 amino acids. Germline V gene lookup returns CDR1 MDHEN and CDR2 SYDVKM. Trimming took off 6 bases at V and 7 bases at J, with 16 bases between the two ends. Using a J-beta primer mix together with a sample-barcoded 5' primer, a second PCR was run for about 7 to 12 cycles. Each CDR3 protein is one row after TCRdb ran MiXCR on the 5' RACE reads. The sample lists roughly 1,500,000 distinct CDR3 sequences, roughly 40% occurring once. The gene calls are TRBV28 and TRBJ1-6; D possibly corresponds to TRBD1 (5 bases). Sequenced: blood. This sequence was found in a woman under 30 in good health. The CDR3 spells CASRAPQGVNSPLHF. The CDR3 DNA is TGTGCCAGCAGGGCCCCCCAGGGTGTGAATTCACCCCTCCACTTT.